This T cell receptor beta chain was documented in a study of blood T cell repertoires in COVID-19. The CDR3 covers 16 residues. Looked up from germline, CDR1 is MGHRA and CDR2 is YSYEKL. V was trimmed by 2 bases and J by 6 bases, leaving 17 bases between them. Libraries were prepared by immunoSEQ multiplex PCR; TCRdb keeps only in-frame clonotypes and omits some of them. The sample has fewer than 70,000 clones; 75% to 90% are singletons. The sequenced sample was peripheral blood. The TCR was taken from a human donor in a cohort sampled during active COVID-19. The chain recombines TRBV4-1 with TRBJ1-5, with TRBD1 as a possible D gene (6 bases). The chain's CDR3 is CASSQKGHTETQPQHF. CDR3 coding DNA: TGCGCCAGCAGCCAAAAGGGACATACTGAGACTCAGCCCCAGCATTTT.